This T cell receptor (beta chain) comes out of a study of T cell responses to AZD1222 COVID-19 vaccine. The CDR3 totals 15 residues. Germline V CDR1 and CDR2: PRHDT, FYEKMQ (reference sequence). The V gene lost 0 bases and the J gene lost 2 bases, with 11 bases spanning the gap. The data were produced by immunoSEQ multiplex PCR, yet TCRdb's version contains in-frame clones alone and is incomplete. The table shows 140,000 to 150,000 clones, with about 90% occurring only once. The input for sequencing was peripheral blood, taken 28 days after the second AZD1222 dose. The chain uses TRBV13 and TRBJ2-7, with unresolved D. The clonotype comes from an adult who received the AZD1222 COVID-19 vaccine. CDR3 residues: CASSLGWNTPYEQYF. CDR3 DNA: TGTGCCAGCAGCTTAGGTTGGAACACTCCCTACGAGCAGTACTTC.